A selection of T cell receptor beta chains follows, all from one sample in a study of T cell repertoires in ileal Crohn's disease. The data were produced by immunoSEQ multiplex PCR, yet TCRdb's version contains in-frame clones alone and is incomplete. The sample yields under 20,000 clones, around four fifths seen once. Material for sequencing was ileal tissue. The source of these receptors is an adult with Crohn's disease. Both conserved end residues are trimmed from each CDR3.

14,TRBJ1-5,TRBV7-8,ASSPQTGGYDQPQH
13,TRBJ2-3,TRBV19,ASSRDRSSTDTQY
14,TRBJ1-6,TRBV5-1,ASSPPGTRGNSPLH
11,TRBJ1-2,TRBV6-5,ASSSSGLDGYT
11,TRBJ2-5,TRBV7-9,ASSLDRAETQY
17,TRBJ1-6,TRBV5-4,ASSLGGGGTGVLYSPLH
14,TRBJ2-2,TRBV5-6,ASSLVSRLNTGELF
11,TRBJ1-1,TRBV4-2,ASSVDRAPEAF
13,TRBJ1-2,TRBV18,ASSGQTDTNYGYT
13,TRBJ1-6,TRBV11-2,ASSLSYRGNSPLH
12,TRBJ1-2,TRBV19,ASSISTTGGGYT
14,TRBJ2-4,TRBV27,ASSLDRLLAKNIQY
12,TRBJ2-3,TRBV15,ATSSRGGRDTQY
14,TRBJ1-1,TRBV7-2,ASSAGTGLSNTEAF
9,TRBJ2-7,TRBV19,ASRQAYEQY
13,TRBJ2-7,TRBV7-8,ASSFFRDRGYEQY
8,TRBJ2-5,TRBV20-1,SARDVTQY
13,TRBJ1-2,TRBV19,ASSTPGQGAVGYT
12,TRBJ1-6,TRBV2,ASRTGEDNSPLH
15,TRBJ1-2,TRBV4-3,ASSQNRPQGLPYGYT
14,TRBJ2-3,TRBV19,ASTGGGAVRTDTQY
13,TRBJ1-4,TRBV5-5,ASSEDLGGTEKLF
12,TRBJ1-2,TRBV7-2,ASSTLTVYHGYT
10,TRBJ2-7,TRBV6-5,ASRTFLGEQY
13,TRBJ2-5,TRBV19,ASSINGQDQETQY
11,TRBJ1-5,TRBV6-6,ASRGAANQPQH
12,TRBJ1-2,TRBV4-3,ASSQATGDYGYT
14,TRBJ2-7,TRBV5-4,ASSALGQKSSYEQY
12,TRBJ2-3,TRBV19,ASRGQGVTDTQY
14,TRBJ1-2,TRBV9,ASSVDGGGLNYGYT
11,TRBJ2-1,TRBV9,ASSVAAGTEQF
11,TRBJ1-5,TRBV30,AFQTGFRQPQH
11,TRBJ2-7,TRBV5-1,ASRQGAGYEQY
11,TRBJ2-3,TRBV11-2,ASSFSLRDTQY
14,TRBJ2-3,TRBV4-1,ASSSATGISTDTQY
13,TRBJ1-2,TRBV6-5,ASSDRGREGYGYT
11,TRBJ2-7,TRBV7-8,ASRPQGVGEQY
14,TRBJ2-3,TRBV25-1,ASSEFRGGGTDTQY
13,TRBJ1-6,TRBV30,AWRDQGSYNSPLH
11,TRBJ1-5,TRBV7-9,ASSLGGHQPQH
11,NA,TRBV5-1,ASSWDKNYEQY
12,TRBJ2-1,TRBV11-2,ASSRGTAGNEQF
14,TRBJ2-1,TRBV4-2,ASSRFSGGGGNEQF
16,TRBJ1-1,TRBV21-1,ASRIHPGQEIMNTEAF
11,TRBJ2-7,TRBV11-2,ASSSTGAYEQY
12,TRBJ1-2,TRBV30,AWSPMTVNYGYT
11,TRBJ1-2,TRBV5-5,ASSSPSNYGYT
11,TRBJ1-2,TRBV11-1,ASSLGQGIGYT
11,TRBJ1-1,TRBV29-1,SVKPLEGAEAF
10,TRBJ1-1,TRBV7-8,ASSLAQGWAF
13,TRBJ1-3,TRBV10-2,ASSAIDRGRNTIY
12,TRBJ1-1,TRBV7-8,ASSLETGKAEAF
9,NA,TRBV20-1,SAEGTYEQY
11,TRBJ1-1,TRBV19,ASSISGVSEAF
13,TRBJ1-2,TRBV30,AWSATGREDYGYT